This T cell receptor (beta chain) was sequenced for a study of cytomegalovirus exposure and HLA in healthy donors. Study-wide results and limits: TCR association rates varied by HLA locus in a later analysis, with DRB1 highest and HLA-C lowest.

This CDR3 contains 13 residues. Trimming shortened V by 8 bases and J by 1 base, and 11 bases separated the two germline ends. The germline V gene has CDR1 MDHEN and CDR2 SYDVKM. Of note for this clone: Its target is not known.

PCR employed 60 Vbeta and 13 Jbeta primers. Assay used: immunoSEQ multiplex PCR; TCRdb lists only in-frame clones, some missing. The repertoire consists of over 150,000 clones, with 65% to 90% occurring once and the leading ten covering about 11%. The V call is TRBV28, the J call TRBJ1-1; D ambiguous. This clonotype was sampled from a man aged 50-60 years in good health and CMV-seropositive. The sequenced sample was PBMCs. The CDR3: CASVVGGNTEAFF. The CDR3 nucleotides are TGTGCCAGCGTCGTGGGAGGGAACACTGAAGCTTTCTTT.